Shown below are 31 T cell receptor beta chains from a single sample sequenced in a study of T cell responses to AZD1222 COVID-19 vaccine. Generated by immunoSEQ multiplex PCR, the TCRdb table keeps only in-frame clones and is missing some. The table shows 150,000 to 200,000 clones, with 85% to 95% occurring only once. Source: peripheral blood, taken on day 0 of AZD1222 vaccination. The receptors here all came from an adult in good health.

The count of this clone is one. The J gene is TRBJ1-2, the V gene TRBV18, with TRBD1 matching 11 bases. This CDR3 spans 17 amino acids. Looked up from germline, CDR1 is KGHSH and CDR2 is LQKENI. V shed 0 bases, J shed 1 base, and the junction held 4 bases outside the gene matches. The CDR3 protein is CASSPPEGTGGNYGYTF. The CDR3 region has the DNA TGTGCCAGCTCACCACCGGAGGGGACAGGGGGTAACTATGGCTACACCTTC.

The V and J genes are TRBV27 and TRBJ1-3, with D unclear. V lost 6 bases and J lost 0, with 6 bases in between. The length of the CDR3 is 13 residues. CDR1 and CDR2 from the germline V gene are MNHEY and SMNVEV (reference sequence). The CDR3 region has the DNA TGTGCCAGCAGACGGATCTCTGGAAACACCATATATTTT. This codes for CASRRISGNTIYF.

The V call is TRBV6-5, the J call TRBJ1-2; D is possibly TRBD1 (5 bases). CDR3 length: 12 residues. Germline CDR1 reads MNHEY; CDR2 reads SVGAGI. V shed 5 bases and J shed 6 bases, with 10 bases lying between them. The CDR3 protein is CASSMGGNGYTF. CDR3 bases: TGTGCCAGCAGTATGGGGGGGAATGGCTACACCTTC.

V gene TRBV4-1 combines with J gene TRBJ1-1; no firm D call. CDR1 is MGHRA and CDR2 is YSYEKL in the germline V gene. Trimming left V 3 bases short and J 1 base short, with 9 bases between. This CDR3 comprises 14 residues. The CDR3 DNA sequence: TGCGCCAGCAGCCAGTGGACGGAGAACACTGAAGCTTTCTTT. This translates into CASSQWTENTEAFF.

The chain recombines TRBV24-1 with TRBJ2-2; D perhaps matches TRBD1 (6 bases). This CDR3 comprises 14 residues. In germline, CDR1 is KGHDR, CDR2 SFDVKD. Trimming removed 3 bases from V and 7 bases from J, with 11 bases in between. CDR3 sequence: CATSDIQGNGELFF. DNA of the CDR3: TGTGCCACCAGTGATATACAGGGTAACGGGGAGCTGTTTTTT.

The rearrangement joins TRBV5-4 to TRBJ2-3, with 7 bases fitting TRBD2. The V gene's germline CDR1 is SGHNT and CDR2 YYREEE (reference sequence). This CDR3 has 16 amino acids. V gave up 9 bases and J gave up 0 bases; unmatched junction bases: 13. The CDR3 coding sequence is TGTGCCATCGCGGGGGAGCACCGATCTAGCACAGATACGCAGTATTTT. As protein: CAIAGEHRSSTDTQYF.

The rearrangement links TRBV19 to TRBJ2-1; 10 positions match TRBD2. Germline-derived CDR1 and CDR2 are LNHDA and SQIVND (reference sequence). The CDR3 length is 17 residues. Losses at the gene ends were 5 bases for V and 8 bases for J; bases not matched to a gene: 15. CDR3 region: CASSVRQPGLASHEQFF. In DNA, the CDR3 is TGTGCCAGTAGTGTGCGTCAACCGGGACTAGCGTCCCATGAGCAGTTCTTC. Based on the CDR3 plus reference TRBV19 and TRBJ2-1, the full variable domain is DGGITQSPKYLFRKEGQNVTLSCEQNLNHDAMYWYRQDPGQGLRLIYYSQIVNDFQKGDIAEGYSVSREKKESFPLTVTSAQKNPTAFYLCASSVRQPGLASHEQFFGPGTRLTVL.

This rearrangement joins TRBV2 to TRBJ1-5, with 7 bases matching TRBD1. CDR3 size: 14 residues. V lost 3 bases and J lost 10; bases outside the gene matches: 9. Germline CDR1 SNHLY, CDR2 FYNNEI. The CDR3 DNA reads TGTGCCAGCAGTGATGGGACAGCCAATCGACCCCAGCATTTT. Its translation is CASSDGTANRPQHF.

A single count supports this clone. The V call is TRBV7-2, the J call TRBJ2-1; 7 bases map to TRBD2. CDR1 and CDR2 (germline): SGHTA, FQGNSA. J gave up 10 bases and V 4 bases, and 10 bases lay outside the gene matches. The CDR3 spans 14 residues. This CDR3 reads CASSWEGLSGEQFF. The CDR3 DNA is TGTGCCAGCAGCTGGGAGGGCCTATCAGGGGAGCAGTTCTTC.

The rearrangement links TRBV5-4 to TRBJ1-6; no reliable D call. V was pared by 5 bases and J by 13 bases, with 13 bases between. There are 12 residues in the CDR3. CDR1 and CDR2 (germline): SGHNT, YYREEE (reference sequence). CDR3 coding DNA: TGTGCCAGCAGAAATGATCGAGGCCCCCTCCACTTT. Translation gives CASRNDRGPLHF.

The chain links TRBV28 to TRBJ2-7; 8 bases are a match to TRBD1. V shed 6 bases and J 1 base; nucleotides not matched to a gene: 5. Germline CDR1 is MDHEN and CDR2 is SYDVKM. The length of the CDR3 is 14 residues. In DNA form, the CDR3 reads TGTGCCAGCAGGAGGACAGGGACATCCTACGAGCAGTACGTC. It is translated as CASRRTGTSYEQYV.

This clone has only one observation. The chain carries TRBV4-3 and TRBJ1-4; D gene unclear. The CDR3 contains 13 residues. The germline V and J ends were trimmed by 0 bases and 6 bases, with 5 bases remaining between them. CDR1 is LGHNA and CDR2 is YSLEER in the germline V gene. The CDR3 spells CASSQELDEKLFF. The CDR3 coding sequence is TGCGCCAGCAGCCAAGAATTGGATGAAAAACTGTTTTTT.

With respect to this clone: Other DNA sequences in the same sample also yield this CDR3. The V call is TRBV12-3 or TRBV12-4, the J call TRBJ1-2; maybe TRBD1 (5 bases). The CDR3 is 11 residues long. Trimming took off 5 bases at V and 8 bases at J, with 9 bases between the two ends. The CDR3 DNA sequence: TGTGCCAGCAGTCCAGGGCACGGCTACACCTTC. Protein sequence: CASSPGHGYTF.

A word on this clone: One junction end does not reproduce the germline sequence, and a read error may be involved. V usage is TRBV6-5 and J usage is TRBJ2-7; 13 bases match TRBD2. The germline CDR1 and CDR2 sequences are MNHEY and SVGAGI. This CDR3 contains 12 residues. The CDR3 here is CASIGTSGNSCF. DNA for the CDR3: TGTGCCAGCATAGGGACTAGCGGGAATTCTTGCTTC.

The chain joins TRBV18 to TRBJ1-4; weak D call: TRBD1 (6 bases). CDR3 length: 16 residues. V gave up 6 bases and J gave up 4 bases, with 18 bases separating them. Germline loops: CDR1 KGHSH, CDR2 LQKENI. CDR3 in amino acids: CASSSGQPVNNEKLFF. CDR3 nucleotide sequence: TGTGCCAGCTCTTCAGGACAGCCAGTGAATAATGAAAAACTGTTTTTT.

V is TRBV27 and J is TRBJ1-2; D not resolved. Per the germline V gene, CDR1 is MNHEY and CDR2 is SMNVEV (reference sequence). Trimming removed 5 bases from V and 1 base from J, with 5 bases in between. The CDR3 spans 12 residues. The CDR3 nucleotides read TGTGCCAGCAGTGGGGATAACTATGGCTACACCTTC. Translation: CASSGDNYGYTF.

The chain is built from TRBV14 and TRBJ1-1; a possible D gene is TRBD1 (6 bases). The germline gives CDR1 SGHDN, CDR2 FVKESK. Between the trimmed V and J ends, which lost 4 bases and 1 base, there was a span of 7 bases. The CDR3 is made up of 13 amino acids. The CDR3: CASSRGRNTEAFF. The CDR3 nucleotides are TGTGCCAGCAGCCGGGGGCGGAACACTGAAGCTTTCTTT.

The chain uses TRBV6-2 or TRBV6-3 and TRBJ2-7; no clear D. Germline loops: CDR1 MNHEY, CDR2 SVGEGT. There are 13 residues in the CDR3. Deletions cut 0 bases from V and 4 bases from J, with 7 bases between. The CDR3 region has the DNA TGTGCCAGCAGTTACTCGGTCGGTTACGAGCAGTACGTC. Amino acids: CASSYSVGYEQYV.

The J gene is TRBJ2-3, the V gene TRBV4-1; no clear D gene. Germline-derived CDR1 and CDR2 are MGHRA and YSYEKL. Between the trimmed V and J ends, which lost 0 bases and 5 bases, there was a span of 3 bases. The CDR3 is 12 amino acids. DNA for the CDR3: TGCGCCAGCAGCCAAGATATAGATACGCAGTATTTT. Translation: CASSQDIDTQYF.

The chain has TRBV12-3 or TRBV12-4 and TRBJ2-7; TRBD1 or TRBD2 may be the D gene (5 bases each). The germline V and J ends were trimmed by 3 bases and 6 bases, with 12 bases remaining between them. The CDR3 covers 13 residues. The CDR3 DNA reads as TGTGCCAGCAGTTTTTTAAGGGACGGCGAGCAGTACTTC. Amino acid sequence: CASSFLRDGEQYF.

This chain uses TRBV5-6 with TRBJ2-1; TRBD2 matches 7 bases. Per the germline V gene, CDR1 is SGHDT and CDR2 is YYEEEE. The CDR3 runs 15 residues. Unmatched junction bases numbered 11, after V lost 4 bases and J lost 7 bases. The CDR3: CASSPRVTSQNEQFF. Written as DNA, the CDR3 is TGTGCCAGCAGCCCCCGGGTGACTAGCCAAAATGAGCAGTTCTTC.

The V call is TRBV6-5, the J call TRBJ1-3, with a tentative D call TRBD1 (6 bases). From germline, CDR1 is MNHEY and CDR2 SVGAGI. The CDR3 has 15 residues. Trimming shortened V by 8 bases and J by 8 bases, and 22 bases separated the two germline ends. The CDR3 nucleotides are TGTGCCAGCCAGCGGAAGGGGGGCTGGGGGGACACCATATATTTT. Translating it yields CASQRKGGWGDTIYF.

The rearrangement uses TRBV5-1 and TRBJ1-1; D unclear. The V gene lost 6 bases and the J gene lost 4 bases, with 13 bases spanning the gap. Germline V gene sequence: CDR1 SGHRS, CDR2 YFSETQ. The CDR3 length is 13 residues. CDR3 bases: TGCGCCAGCATGGGCAGAGTAGGCACTGAAGCTTTCTTT. The encoded protein is CASMGRVGTEAFF.

This chain uses TRBV2 with TRBJ2-7; D ambiguous. Germline values: CDR1 SNHLY, CDR2 FYNNEI. Trimming left V 7 bases short and J 2 bases short, with 9 bases between. CDR3 length: 12 residues. The CDR3 coding sequence is TGTGCCAGCACACGAATTACCTACGAGCAGTACTTC. It yields the protein CASTRITYEQYF.

The chain is built from TRBV19 and TRBJ1-1; TRBD1 might be the D (6 bases). Germline assignment: CDR1 LNHDA and CDR2 SQIVND (reference sequence). V lost 10 bases, J lost 3 bases, and 15 bases lay in between. This CDR3 comprises 13 residues. The CDR3 region is CATLSQGYTEAFF. DNA of the CDR3: TGTGCCACCCTTTCCCAGGGGTACACTGAAGCTTTCTTT. The variable domain in full, completed from reference TRBV19 and TRBJ1-1, reads DGGITQSPKYLFRKEGQNVTLSCEQNLNHDAMYWYRQDPGQGLRLIYYSQIVNDFQKGDIAEGYSVSREKKESFPLTVTSAQKNPTAFYLCATLSQGYTEAFFGQGTRLTVV.

This chain connects TRBV10-3 to TRBJ1-1; unclear D gene. The CDR3 covers 14 residues. V dropped 0 bases and J dropped 3 bases, with 8 bases sitting between them. Germline CDR1 ENHRY, CDR2 SYGVKD. DNA of the CDR3: TGTGCCATCAGTGAGTCCACGGGTGACACTGAAGCTTTCTTT. This gives the protein CAISESTGDTEAFF.

The chain is built from TRBV9 and TRBJ2-1, with 7 bases identical to TRBD1. Germline lookup yields CDR1 SGDLS and CDR2 YYNGEE. V gave up 0 bases and J gave up 10 bases; unmatched junction bases: 4. The CDR3 is made up of 13 amino acids. Here the CDR3 reads CASSVEGAGEQFF. CDR3 DNA sequence: TGTGCCAGCAGCGTAGAGGGGGCAGGGGAGCAGTTCTTC.

V is TRBV6-6 and J is TRBJ1-2; the D gene is possibly TRBD1 (5 bases). The CDR3 is made up of 13 amino acids. Per the germline V gene, CDR1 is MNHNY and CDR2 is SVGAGI (reference sequence). V was trimmed by 6 bases and J by 1 base, leaving 9 bases between them. CDR3: CASRPQGNYGYTF. DNA for the CDR3: TGTGCCAGCAGACCCCAGGGTAACTATGGCTACACCTTC.

V is TRBV19 and J is TRBJ1-5; D possibly corresponds to TRBD1 (6 bases). V shed 1 base and J shed 4 bases, with 11 bases lying between them. The CDR3 spans 15 residues. Per the germline V gene, CDR1 is LNHDA and CDR2 is SQIVND (reference sequence). The CDR3 loop is CASSIVTGQNQPQHF. The CDR3, as DNA: TGTGCCAGTAGTATAGTTACAGGGCAAAATCAGCCCCAGCATTTT.

The rearrangement uses TRBV5-6 and TRBJ1-3; D unresolved. This CDR3 comprises 14 residues. Trimming shortened V by 0 bases and J by 9 bases, and 13 bases separated the two germline ends. Germline CDR1 and CDR2: SGHDT and YYEEEE. CDR3 in amino acids: CASSLALPGGTIYF. CDR3 sequence (DNA): TGTGCCAGCAGCTTGGCGCTCCCCGGCGGCACCATATATTTT.

This chain links TRBV6-5 with TRBJ1-5; D not resolved. V was trimmed by 0 bases and J by 11 bases, leaving 14 bases between them. The V gene's germline CDR1 is MNHEY and CDR2 SVGAGI. This CDR3 has 14 residues. CDR3 in amino acids: CASSYSISGRAQHF. The CDR3 region has the DNA TGTGCCAGCAGTTACTCGATTTCTGGTAGGGCCCAGCATTTT.